The rows below give T cell receptor beta chains drawn from one sample of a study of patients and donors after allogeneic stem cell transplantation. TCRdb redid the calling of the RT-PCR reads with MiXCR, one entry per CDR3 protein. The sample shows approximately 200,000 distinct CDR3 sequences, roughly 15% of them seen only once. Sequenced input: blood, either unsorted or a sorted T cell fraction (not recorded which). These receptors were taken from a human donor who was either an allogeneic HSCT recipient or a stem cell or donor lymphocyte infusion donor (not recorded which). It is not recorded whose cells these are; they may come from a transplant donor. Each CDR3 is given with its conserved first and last residue. The order of the fields is J gene, CDR3 length, D gene, clone size, V gene, CDR3 DNA, CDR3 protein. D genes are given only for firm matches. Clone size, where shown, is once, few, many, or a class for clones that have expanded.

TRBJ2-3 17 TRBD2 few TRBV7-8 TGTGCCAGCAGCCCCCGACTAGCGGGGGGGCCTGTGGATACGCAGTATTTT CASSPRLAGGPVDTQYF
TRBJ1-5 14 TRBD1 few TRBV19 TGTGCCAGTAAGGGGACAGGGGTCAATCAGCCCCAGCATTTT CASKGTGVNQPQHF
TRBJ2-1 15 NA many TRBV7-2 TGTGCCAGCAGCCTCTCTTTTGGGGGCTACAATGAGCAGTTCTTC CASSLSFGGYNEQFF
TRBJ2-3 14 NA few TRBV7-3 TGTGCCAGCAGCTTAAGGAACCCCCCAGATACGCAGTATTTT CASSLRNPPDTQYF
TRBJ1-5 13 NA NA TRBV6-2/TRBV6-3 TGTGCCAGCGGCCAACAGGACAATCAGCCCCAGCATTTT CASGQQDNQPQHF
TRBJ2-3 15 TRBD2 many TRBV7-2 TGTGCCAGCAGCCCGACTAGCGGGGGCACAGATACGCAGTATTTT CASSPTSGGTDTQYF
TRBJ1-6 16 NA many TRBV9 TGTGCCAGCAGCGCGACTAGGGGGACACTCGTCGGACCCCTCCACTTT CASSATRGTLVGPLHF
TRBJ2-2 18 TRBD2 NA TRBV20-1 TGCAGTGCTAGAGTGACTAGCGGCTCTACAACGAACACCGGGGAGCTGTTTTTT CSARVTSGSTTNTGELFF
TRBJ1-2 11 NA NA TRBV29-1 TGCAGTGGGGGAGGGGACTATGGCTACACCTTC CSGGGDYGYTF
TRBJ2-5 14 TRBD2 few TRBV5-6 TGTGCCAGCAGCGCGGGACTAGCGGGGGAGACCCAGTACTTC CASSAGLAGETQYF
TRBJ1-2 12 NA many TRBV30 TGTGCCTGGAGTGTAGGGAGTTTTGGCTACACCTTC CAWSVGSFGYTF
TRBJ1-2 17 TRBD1 few TRBV3-1 TGTGCCAGCAGCCAAGAGGGCGGATGGGACAGTAGCTATGGCTACACCTTC CASSQEGGWDSSYGYTF
TRBJ2-2 14 NA many TRBV9 TGTGCCAGCAGCCCCCGGCAGGACACCGGGGAGCTGTTTTTT CASSPRQDTGELFF
TRBJ2-3 14 NA many TRBV3-1 TGTGCCAGCAGCCAAGGCAGGAGCACAGATACGCAGTATTTT CASSQGRSTDTQYF
TRBJ1-2 16 TRBD1 NA TRBV4-1 TGCGCCAGCAGCCAAGTTGGGACAGGGGGTTTCTATGGCTACACCTTC CASSQVGTGGFYGYTF
TRBJ2-3 16 TRBD2 few TRBV5-1 TGCGCCAGCAGCTCCGGCCCTAGCGGGACAACAGATACGCAGTATTTT CASSSGPSGTTDTQYF
TRBJ2-3 16 NA NA TRBV15 TGTGCCACCAGCGGCCAAGGAGCTGGGGGCACCGATACGCAGTATTTT CATSGQGAGGTDTQYF
TRBJ2-6 16 TRBD1 NA TRBV6-1 TGTGCCAGCAGTCCAGACAGGGCGACTGGGGCCAACGTCCTGACTTTC CASSPDRATGANVLTF
TRBJ2-5 13 NA NA TRBV7-3 TGTGCCAGCAGCCCCAGGGTATTGGAGACCCAGTACTTC CASSPRVLETQYF
TRBJ2-5 14 NA NA TRBV10-3 TGTGCCACCAGACAAGACGGGGGTGGAGAGACCCAGTACTTC CATRQDGGGETQYF
TRBJ2-2 15 NA few TRBV12-3/TRBV12-4 TGTGCCAGCAGTCCCCGTAGGGCGGGCACCGGGGAGCTGTTTTTT CASSPRRAGTGELFF
TRBJ2-7 15 TRBD1 NA TRBV12-3/TRBV12-4 TGTGCCAGCAGTTCGACCGGGACAGCTTTCTACGAGCAGTACTTC CASSSTGTAFYEQYF
TRBJ1-2 15 NA NA TRBV20-1 TGCAGTGCTACAGATCCGGGACAAGCTAACTATGGCTACACCTTC CSATDPGQANYGYTF
TRBJ2-5 12 NA once TRBV20-1 TGCAGTGTTACCTTGAGCCAAGAGACCCAGTACTTC CSVTLSQETQYF
TRBJ2-7 16 NA many TRBV7-8 TGTGCCAGCAGCGCGACGCTAGGGAATTTCGTTTACGAGCAGTACTTC CASSATLGNFVYEQYF
TRBJ2-7 14 TRBD1 NA TRBV20-1 TGCAGTGCCGTAACCGGGACAGGGTTTTACGAGCAGTACTTC CSAVTGTGFYEQYF
TRBJ2-3 12 NA NA TRBV6-1 TGTGCCAGCACCAAAAGCACAGATACGCAGTATTTT CASTKSTDTQYF
TRBJ2-3 18 TRBD2 NA TRBV19 TGTGCCAGTAGTGTCGGGACTAGCGGGATGGGGGGCACAGATACGCAGTATTTT CASSVGTSGMGGTDTQYF
TRBJ2-7 14 NA few TRBV3-1 TGTGCCAGCAGCCAAGGCGTCAGGGGTTACGAGCAGTACTTC CASSQGVRGYEQYF
TRBJ2-5 13 NA NA TRBV20-1 TGCAGTGCTGACGCCAGGGCCGGAGAGACCCAGTACTTC CSADARAGETQYF
TRBJ1-1 15 NA few TRBV5-1 TGCGCCAGCAGCCCTCGCCCGACAGATAGCACTGAAGCTTTCTTT CASSPRPTDSTEAFF
TRBJ1-1 14 TRBD1 many TRBV5-1 TGCGCCAGCAGCCGGGAGGGACAGCCGAATGAAGCTTTCTTT CASSREGQPNEAFF
TRBJ1-6 15 TRBD1 few TRBV7-9 TGTGCCAGCAGCCCCCGGGACAGGATTTTTTCACCCCTCCACTTT CASSPRDRIFSPLHF
TRBJ2-7 15 NA many TRBV4-3 TGCGCCAGCAGCCAAGATGAAGGGACATCCTACGAGCAGTACTTC CASSQDEGTSYEQYF
TRBJ1-4 15 NA NA TRBV18 TGTGCCAGCTCACCACCGGGGGGGGCTGGGGTAAAACTGTTTTTT CASSPPGGAGVKLFF
TRBJ2-1 20 NA many TRBV4-2 TGTGCCAGCAGCCAAGAGTGGTTGGGCAGGGGCCGTTTGGTTTCCAATGAGCAGTTCTTC CASSQEWLGRGRLVSNEQFF
TRBJ2-5 18 TRBD2 few TRBV20-1 TGCAGTGCTAGAGGCACGGGACTAGCGGGAGGGCCAAAAGAGACCCAGTACTTC CSARGTGLAGGPKETQYF
TRBJ2-3 16 NA NA TRBV4-1 TGCGCCAGCAGCCAAAAGGGGGAGGGCCCCTCAGATACGCAGTATTTT CASSQKGEGPSDTQYF
TRBJ1-4 13 NA few TRBV12-3/TRBV12-4 TGTGCCAGCAGTCGAGGGAGGGGTGAAAAACTGTTTTTT CASSRGRGEKLFF
TRBJ2-5 17 TRBD1 NA TRBV4-1 TGCGCCAGCAGCAACGCCACCCTAGGACAGGGCCAAGAGACCCAGTACTTC CASSNATLGQGQETQYF
TRBJ1-2 14 NA NA TRBV10-3 TGTGCCATCAGTGCGACTGGGGAAGGCTATGGCTACACCTTC CAISATGEGYGYTF
TRBJ2-2 14 NA few TRBV5-1 TGCGCCAGCAGCTTGGATCAGCTTTCCGGGGAGCTGTTTTTT CASSLDQLSGELFF
TRBJ1-6 13 NA NA TRBV3-1 TGTGCCAGCAGCGCTACTCCGGATTCACCCCTCCACTTT CASSATPDSPLHF
TRBJ2-5 13 NA few TRBV29-1 TGCAGCGTTGTACCCAGCGGCCAAGAGACCCAGTACTTC CSVVPSGQETQYF
TRBJ2-1 15 NA NA TRBV6-1 TGTGCCAGCAGTGATCTGGGGGTCTCGTACAATGAGCAGTTCTTC CASSDLGVSYNEQFF
TRBJ1-2 15 NA many TRBV7-2 TGTGCCAGCAGCCTAAGACAGTTAGCTAACTATGGCTACACCTTC CASSLRQLANYGYTF
TRBJ1-1 11 NA many TRBV6-5 TGTGCCAGCAGACAGAACACTGAAGCTTTCTTT CASRQNTEAFF
TRBJ1-1 14 NA once TRBV29-1 TGCAGCATTGAGACAGTGTGGACCAACACTGAAGCTTTCTTT CSIETVWTNTEAFF